This TCR beta chain stems from a study of blood T cell repertoires in COVID-19. In the study overall: Sites in the United States, Italy and Spain provided acute and convalescent COVID-19 samples. The cDNA or gDNA used as material had been derived from T cells, B-cell-depleted T cells, or PBMCs.

Measured with immunoSEQ multiplex PCR; TCRdb has only the in-frame clones, and not every one. The table lists about 300,000 clones, over 75% of them singletons. Either two negative PCRs, clearance, or symptom resolution qualified Cohort 3 donors as recovered. Germline V gives CDR1 KGHDR, CDR2 SFDVKD. J gave up 5 bases and V 1 base, and 4 bases lay outside the gene matches. The CDR3 length is 15 residues. Sequencing was carried out using PBMCs or T cells enriched from blood (not recorded which). The chain carries TRBV24-1 and TRBJ2-5, with 9 bases identical to TRBD1. This receptor was obtained from a man in his thirties or forties who had recovered from COVID-19. The CDR3 here is CATSDFRTGEETQYF. The CDR3 coding sequence is TGTGCCACCAGTGATTTCCGGACAGGGGAGGAGACCCAGTACTTC.